The entry below describes one T cell receptor beta chain. Antigen specificity is unknown. Unmatched junction bases numbered 1, after V lost 5 bases and J lost 5 bases. CDR1 is SGDLS, CDR2 YYNGEE, per germline. CDR3 length equals 14 residues. Time point of the sample: baseline, week 1 (first vaccination visit). Noted treatment: pre-vaccination baseline after standard-of-care therapy. This entry comes from a study of a mutant IDH1 vaccine in newly diagnosed glioma. Study information: Of treated patients, around 60% were men and about 40% women, averaging around 40 years. Former treatment meant radiotherapy, temozolomide, or both; the majority had gotten both. General study findings and limits: Apparently, pseudoprogression bore no relation to changes among the top peripheral T cell clonotypes. Among all patients, vaccine-induced immune responses occurred in approximately 94%.

The repertoire was sequenced with immunoSEQ multiplex PCR; TCRdb's copy has only in-frame clones and lacks some. This table has roughly 71,000 clones, 65% to 90% appearing once. The source is a man under 40 with glioma. V usage is TRBV9 and J usage is TRBJ2-1; 13 bases line up with TRBD2. The specimen comprised PBMCs, sampled from a glioma patient treated with radiotherapy, temozolomide or both. The CDR3 reads CASSTSGGDNEQFF. The CDR3 DNA is TGTGCCAGCAGTACTAGCGGGGGGGACAATGAGCAGTTCTTC.